This T cell receptor beta chain appears in the sequencing data of a study of shared clonotypes between healthy human individuals. In the study overall: CD4 naive and memory got three plates each, CD8 naive two, CD8 memory one.

The germline V gene has CDR1 SGHRS and CDR2 YFSETQ. V lost 5 bases, J lost 6 bases, and 17 bases lay in between. The CDR3 covers 15 residues. Genomic DNA of every subset was divided equally among multiple immunoSEQ plates. The method was immunoSEQ multiplex PCR; TCRdb's version includes in-frame clones alone and lacks a portion of them. The repertoire holds more than 1.2 million clones, with around 98.5% as singletons. Division of CD4+ cells produced a CD45RA+ naive subset and a CD45RA-negative memory subset. The sequenced material came from naive CD4+ T cells sorted from blood. Documented subset: CD45RA+ positively selected. The chain carries TRBV5-1 and TRBJ2-2; the D gene is possibly TRBD2 (6 bases). The source is a man aged 25-45 years in good health. The CDR3: CASRLAQLSAGELFF. CDR3 coding DNA: TGCGCCAGCAGACTAGCCCAACTTTCTGCCGGGGAGCTGTTTTTT.